The clone carrying this T cell receptor beta chain was detected only a few times. What it recognizes is unknown. The sample comes from a study of T cells after yellow fever vaccination. On the study more broadly: SMART-Seq v4 Ultra Low Input prepared the low-cell-number fractions. Points from the study as a whole: Detected again after the booster were most primary-vaccination clones, at 95% to 98% CD4 and around 91% CD8. Only a small proportion of the clonotypes turned up in both the CD4 and the CD8 compartments, likely arising from convergent recombination.

Germline CDR1 reads MGHRA; CDR2 reads YSYEKL. The ends were cut back, 4 bases at V and 0 bases at J, with 12 bases in the middle. This CDR3 contains 15 residues. UMIs were added to TCR cDNA along with a universal primer site when it was made by 5'RACE template switching. MiXCR, run by TCRdb on the 5' RACE reads, gives a single entry per CDR3 protein. The table includes more than 95,000 distinct CDR3 sequences, roughly 8.2% detected once. This sequence joins TRBV4-1 and TRBJ2-5; TRBD2 is a possible D gene (5 bases). The sample consisted of CD8+ T cells sorted from PBMCs, taken on the day of the yellow fever booster vaccination. The clonotype originates from a man in his late teens or twenties who received the YFV17D yellow fever vaccine. The CDR3 DNA sequence: TGCGCCAGCAGCCCCGTCTGGGGAGACCAAGAGACCCAGTACTTC. Translating it yields CASSPVWGDQETQYF.